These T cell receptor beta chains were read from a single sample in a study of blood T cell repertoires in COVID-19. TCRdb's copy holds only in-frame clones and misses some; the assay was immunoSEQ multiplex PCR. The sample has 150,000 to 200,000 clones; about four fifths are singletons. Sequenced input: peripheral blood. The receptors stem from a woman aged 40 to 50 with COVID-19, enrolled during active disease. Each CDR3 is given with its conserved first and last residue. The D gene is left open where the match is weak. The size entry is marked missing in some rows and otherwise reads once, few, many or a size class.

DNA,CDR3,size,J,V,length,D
TGTGCCAGCAGTGTAGGGGGCTTGGGCACTGAAGCTTTCTTT,CASSVGGLGTEAFF,.,TRBJ1-1,TRBV2,14,TRBD1
TGTGCCAGCTCACGCGGACAGCCGCCTAATGAAAAACTGTTTTTT,CASSRGQPPNEKLFF,.,TRBJ1-4,TRBV18,15,.
TGTGCCAGCAGACCGGGACTAGGGGAATACGAGCAGTACTTC,CASRPGLGEYEQYF,.,TRBJ2-7,TRBV6-5,14,TRBD2
TGTGCCAGCAGTTCGACACCCCGTGGGGAAAAACTGTTTTTT,CASSSTPRGEKLFF,.,TRBJ1-4,TRBV27,14,.
TGTGCCAGCAGCGGGGGACAGGGAGAAAAACTGTTTTTT,CASSGGQGEKLFF,.,TRBJ1-4,TRBV5-4,13,TRBD1
TGTGCCAGCAGTCGGCGACCTCTGACTAGCGGGGGCCCCAGCGGGGGCTCTGGGGCCAACGTCCTGACTTTC,CASSRRPLTSGGPSGGSGANVLTF,.,TRBJ2-6,TRBV6-6,24,TRBD2
TGTGCCAGCAGCTCCCGGGACAGTCTGGATACGCAGTATTTT,CASSSRDSLDTQYF,.,TRBJ2-3,TRBV7-3,14,TRBD1
TGTGCCAGCAGCCAATTTTTGGAGGACGCATTTTCTAGCACAGATACGCAGTATTTT,CASSQFLEDAFSSTDTQYF,.,TRBJ2-3,TRBV3-1/TRBV3-2,19,.
TGTGCCAGCAGTGAAGTAAGCGGGAGCGCTCCCGGGGAGCTGTTTTTT,CASSEVSGSAPGELFF,.,TRBJ2-2,TRBV6-4,16,TRBD2
TGTGCCAGTTCCACAGGGGGTAGGGGCTACACCTTC,CASSTGGRGYTF,.,TRBJ1-2,TRBV6-5,12,TRBD1
TGTGCCAGCAGCCCGCCAGGAAGAAACACCATATATTTT,CASSPPGRNTIYF,.,TRBJ1-3,TRBV3-1/TRBV3-2,13,.
TGTGCCAGCAGCCGAACTAGCGGGAGGGACAATGAGCAGTTCTTC,CASSRTSGRDNEQFF,few,TRBJ2-1,TRBV3-1/TRBV3-2,15,TRBD2
TGTGCCACCTTGGAGACTAGCGGGGGGGGATCGGAGCAGTTCTTC,CATLETSGGGSEQFF,.,TRBJ2-1,TRBV10-3,15,TRBD2
TGTGCCAGCAGTTATAGACAGTCCGAAGCTTTCTTT,CASSYRQSEAFF,.,TRBJ1-1,TRBV3-1/TRBV3-2,12,.
TGTGCCAGTAGTATGGGCAGGGGGGCGGATCAGCCCCAGCATTTT,CASSMGRGADQPQHF,.,TRBJ1-5,TRBV19,15,TRBD1
TGCGCCAGCAGCCCGATACTAGCGGGAGGGCTGAGGGAGCAGTACTTC,CASSPILAGGLREQYF,.,TRBJ2-7,TRBV4-1,16,TRBD2
TGCGCCAGCAGCCCGGAGACAGGGAACTACGAGCAGTACTTC,CASSPETGNYEQYF,.,TRBJ2-7,TRBV5-1,14,TRBD1
TGCGCCAGCAGCTTGAGGACGGACGGAGGTGAGCAGTTCTTC,CASSLRTDGGEQFF,.,TRBJ2-1,TRBV5-1,14,.
TGTGCCAGCAGTTACCTCGGGAGCAGGGAGCAGTACTTC,CASSYLGSREQYF,many,TRBJ2-7,TRBV27,13,.
TGTGCCAGCAGCCAAGATACAGGATCCTACAATGAGCAGTTCTTC,CASSQDTGSYNEQFF,.,TRBJ2-1,TRBV3-1/TRBV3-2,15,.
TGTGCCAGCAGTGAGGTAGCGGGGGGGGAGACCCAGTACTTC,CASSEVAGGETQYF,.,TRBJ2-5,TRBV2,14,TRBD2
TGTGCCAGCACGTTGGACAGCAACTCTGGAAACACCATATATTTT,CASTLDSNSGNTIYF,few,TRBJ1-3,TRBV2,15,.
TGTGCCAGCAGCCCCCGCTACTCAGAGCAGTTCTTC,CASSPRYSEQFF,.,TRBJ2-1,TRBV11-2,12,.
TGTGCCAGCAGCTTAGATTCGGCGGGAGCCTACAATGAGCAGTTCTTC,CASSLDSAGAYNEQFF,.,TRBJ2-1,TRBV7-9,16,TRBD2
TGTGCCAGCACCCCGAGGCTTTGGGACGAGCAGTACTTC,CASTPRLWDEQYF,.,TRBJ2-7,TRBV6-5,13,.
TGTGCCAGCAGCTTCCCCGGGGCCTACAATGAGCAGTTCTTC,CASSFPGAYNEQFF,.,TRBJ2-1,TRBV5-4,14,.
TGTGCCAGCAGCCCCCGGGGGGTTGGTGCCGCTAGGGAGACCCAGTACTTC,CASSPRGVGAARETQYF,.,TRBJ2-5,TRBV5-4,17,TRBD2
TGTGCCAGCAGCCAAGATTTCTCCGGCAATGAGCAGTTCTTC,CASSQDFSGNEQFF,.,TRBJ2-1,TRBV14,14,.
TGTGCCAGCAGCGTATTATCGGGAGGGACAGATACGCAGTATTTT,CASSVLSGGTDTQYF,.,TRBJ2-3,TRBV9,15,TRBD2
TGCGCCAGCAGCTTAACTGTTCAGGCAAGGGGCCTTAACTATGGCTACACCTTC,CASSLTVQARGLNYGYTF,.,TRBJ1-2,TRBV5-1,18,.
TGCGCCAGCAGCCAAGGACAGAGAGAACTCGACGAGCAGTACTTC,CASSQGQRELDEQYF,few,TRBJ2-7,TRBV4-1,15,.
TGTGCCAGCAGCAATCCGAACCGGGGTCACTACGAGCAGTACTTC,CASSNPNRGHYEQYF,few,TRBJ2-7,TRBV28,15,.
TGTGCCAGCAGCCCCACAGGTCAACACACCGGGGAGCTGTTTTTT,CASSPTGQHTGELFF,.,TRBJ2-2,TRBV11-2,15,.
TGTGCCAGCAGTACGATGACTAGCGGGTATTACAATGAGCAGTTCTTC,CASSTMTSGYYNEQFF,.,TRBJ2-1,TRBV2,16,TRBD2
TGTGCCAGCAGCTTGGACAGGCGGCCCTACAATGAGCAGTTCTTC,CASSLDRRPYNEQFF,.,TRBJ2-1,TRBV5-4,15,.
TGCGCCAGCAGCCTGACGGGGACAGAACAAGAGACCCAGTACTTC,CASSLTGTEQETQYF,.,TRBJ2-5,TRBV5-1,15,TRBD1
TGTGCCAGCAGCCCGGGGGTTAATTCACCCCTCCACTTT,CASSPGVNSPLHF,few,TRBJ1-6,TRBV9,13,.
TGTGCCAGCAGTCCGACAGGGGCTTTTAACTATGGCTACACCTTC,CASSPTGAFNYGYTF,.,TRBJ1-2,TRBV6-5,15,TRBD1
TGTGCCTGCCCAGTGGGGCCTATACCGAACACTGAAGCTTTCTTT,CACPVGPIPNTEAFF,.,TRBJ1-1,TRBV30,15,.
TGTGCCAGCAGCTTAGATCTGTCGGGGGTCATAGATACGCAGTATTTT,CASSLDLSGVIDTQYF,once,TRBJ2-3,TRBV11-2,16,.
TGTGCCAGCAGTGAAACCGGGACAGGCCTCAACGAGCAGTACTTC,CASSETGTGLNEQYF,.,TRBJ2-7,TRBV6-4,15,TRBD1
TGTGCCTGGACAGGTGAGGACACCGGGGAGCTGTTTTTT,CAWTGEDTGELFF,.,TRBJ2-2,TRBV6-6,13,TRBD1
TGTGCCAGCTCTCGGAGCCGGGGAGAGGAAAAACTGTTTTTT,CASSRSRGEEKLFF,once,TRBJ1-4,TRBV18,14,.
TGTGCCACCAGCAAAGACAGGATCCCTAACTATGGCTACACCTTC,CATSKDRIPNYGYTF,.,TRBJ1-2,TRBV15,15,.
TGTGCCAGCAGTTTAACAGGTACCTACAATGAGCAGTTCTTC,CASSLTGTYNEQFF,.,TRBJ2-1,TRBV28,14,.
TGTGCCAGCAGCTCCTTTGGGGGAGCGGGACAAGAGACCCAGTACTTC,CASSSFGGAGQETQYF,.,TRBJ2-5,TRBV11-2,16,TRBD2
TGTGCCAGCAGTGAACAGCGGGAGAGCGCCGAGCAGTTCTTC,CASSEQRESAEQFF,.,TRBJ2-1,TRBV25-1,14,TRBD2
TGTGCCAGCAGTCGACTAGAATCCTACAATGAGCAGTTCTTC,CASSRLESYNEQFF,few,TRBJ2-1,TRBV7-9,14,.
TGTGCCAGCAGCTTAATCTCTATACCGAACACCGGGGAGCTGTTTTTT,CASSLISIPNTGELFF,.,TRBJ2-2,TRBV7-8,16,.
TGTGCCAGCAGTGGTTTAACGGGGGGCAGGAGCGGTCTCTCCTACAATGAGCAGTTCTTC,CASSGLTGGRSGLSYNEQFF,.,TRBJ2-1,TRBV6-1,20,.
TGTGCCAGCAGTTTGGGGACTTCCTTTGGGGAGCAGTTCTTC,CASSLGTSFGEQFF,.,TRBJ2-1,TRBV27,14,.
TGTGCCATCAGTTCTCGAGGTTCCACAGATACGCAGTATTTT,CAISSRGSTDTQYF,few,TRBJ2-3,TRBV10-3,14,.
TGTGCCAGCGGAGGACAGCAGCTTTATGGCTACACCTTC,CASGGQQLYGYTF,.,TRBJ1-2,TRBV2,13,.
TGCGCCAGCAGCTTGGATCAGGGGGCGAAAGAGACCCAGTACTTC,CASSLDQGAKETQYF,.,TRBJ2-5,TRBV5-1,15,TRBD1
TGTGCCAGCAGTTTAGGAGGCGAGCAGTTCTTC,CASSLGGEQFF,.,TRBJ2-1,TRBV12-3/TRBV12-4,11,.
TGTGCCAGCAGTTTCAGGGTTGGGACTGAAGCTTTCTTT,CASSFRVGTEAFF,.,TRBJ1-1,TRBV28,13,.
TGTGCCAGCAGCCAGGCTACCGGGACAGTAGGAGCCCAGTACTTC,CASSQATGTVGAQYF,.,TRBJ2-5,TRBV7-9,15,TRBD1
TGTGCCAGCAGGAACAGGCCGAACACTGAAGCTTTCTTT,CASRNRPNTEAFF,once,TRBJ1-1,TRBV11-2,13,.
TGTGCCAGCAGTTTATCCGAGACTTCATACGAGCAGTACTTC,CASSLSETSYEQYF,.,TRBJ2-7,TRBV27,14,.
TGTGCCAGCAGTTTCTCGGGTTTCTCCTACGAGCAGTACTTC,CASSFSGFSYEQYF,once,TRBJ2-7,TRBV27,14,.